There are many counts of the clone carrying this T cell receptor beta chain. The source of the sample is a study of molecular identifiers for immune sequencing clone quantification. TCRdb redid the calling of the PCR reads with MiXCR, one entry per CDR3 protein. Here the sample spans about 320,000 distinct CDR3 sequences, about a fifth being singletons. Naive CD8 T cells underwent sorting with the CD8+CD4-CCR7+CD45RA+ definition. CDR1 is SGHRS, CDR2 YFSETQ, per germline. The CDR3 contains 15 residues. Germline trimming cut 3 bases from V and 2 bases from J; bases unmatched to any gene: 6. Material: naive CD8+ T cells from blood, with Jurkat cell RNA spiked in. Subset in this sample: FACS-sorted CD8+CD4-CCR7+CD45RA+ naive T cells. The chain is built from TRBV5-1 and TRBJ2-3; 7 bases line up with TRBD1. This clonotype was obtained from a human donor in good health. Some libraries in this study had Jurkat cell RNA spiked in. The CDR3 bases are TGCGCCAGCAGCTCACAGGGGCCTTACACAGATACGCAGTATTTT. Amino acids: CASSSQGPYTDTQYF.